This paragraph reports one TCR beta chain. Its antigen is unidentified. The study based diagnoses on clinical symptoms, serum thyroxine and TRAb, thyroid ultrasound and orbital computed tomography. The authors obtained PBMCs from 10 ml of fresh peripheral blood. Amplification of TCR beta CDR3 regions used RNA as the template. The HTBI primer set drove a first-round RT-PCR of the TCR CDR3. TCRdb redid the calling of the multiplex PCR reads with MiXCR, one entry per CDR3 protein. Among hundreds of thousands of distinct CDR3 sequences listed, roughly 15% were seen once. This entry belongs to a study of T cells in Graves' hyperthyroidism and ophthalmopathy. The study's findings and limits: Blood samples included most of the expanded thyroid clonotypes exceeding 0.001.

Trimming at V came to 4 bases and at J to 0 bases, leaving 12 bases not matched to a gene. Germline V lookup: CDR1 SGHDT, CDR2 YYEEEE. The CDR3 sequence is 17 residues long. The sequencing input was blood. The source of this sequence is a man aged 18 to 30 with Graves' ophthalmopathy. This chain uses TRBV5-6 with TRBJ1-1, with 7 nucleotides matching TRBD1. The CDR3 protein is CASSGGDSTSMNTEAFF. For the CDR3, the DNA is TGTGCCAGCAGCGGGGGGGACAGCACTTCGATGAACACTGAAGCTTTCTTT.